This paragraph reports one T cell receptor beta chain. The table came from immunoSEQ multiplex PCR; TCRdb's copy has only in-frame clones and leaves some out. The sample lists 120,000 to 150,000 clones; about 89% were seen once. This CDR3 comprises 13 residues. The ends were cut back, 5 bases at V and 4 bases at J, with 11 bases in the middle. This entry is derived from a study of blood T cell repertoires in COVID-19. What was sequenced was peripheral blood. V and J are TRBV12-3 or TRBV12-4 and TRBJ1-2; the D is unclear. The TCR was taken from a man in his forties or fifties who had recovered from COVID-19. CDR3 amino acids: CASSRGGTYGYTF. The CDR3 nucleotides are TGTGCCAGCAGTCGCGGCGGTACCTATGGCTACACCTTC.